This passage covers 25 T cell receptor beta chains from one sample sequenced in a study of T cells in Graves' hyperthyroidism and ophthalmopathy. What was amplified from RNA transcripts were TCR beta CDR3 regions. Initially, a first-round RT-PCR of the TCR CDR3 employed the HTBI primer set. TCRdb analysed the multiplex PCR reads with MiXCR anew, one entry per CDR3 protein. Here the sample spans some 740,000 distinct CDR3 sequences, about 15% being singletons. The sequencing input was blood. The source of these receptors is a woman under 30 with Graves' hyperthyroidism.

This clonotype has a count of ten or more. For the CDR3, the DNA is TGTGCCAGCAGTTGGGGGAATCCTAACAATGAGCAGTTCTTC. It yields the protein CASSWGNPNNEQFF. The chain carries TRBV6-1 and TRBJ2-1; D could derive from TRBD1 or TRBD2 (5 bases each). The CDR3 has 14 amino acids. CDR1 and CDR2 from the germline V gene are MNHNS and SASEGT. V was trimmed by 5 bases and J by 5 bases, leaving 13 bases between them.

V gene TRBV4-3 combines with J gene TRBJ2-3, with 13 bases lining up with TRBD2. V shed 0 bases and J 3 bases; nucleotides not matched to a gene: 6. The CDR3 sequence is 18 residues long. Germline lookup yields CDR1 LGHNA and CDR2 YSLEER. CDR3 residues: CASSQETRLAGGTDTQYF. CDR3 DNA: TGCGCCAGCAGCCAAGAAACCCGACTAGCGGGAGGAACAGATACGCAGTATTTT.

The V and J genes are TRBV11-3 and TRBJ1-1, with TRBD1 matching over 8 bases. This CDR3 has 15 amino acids. V was clipped by 2 bases and J by 3 bases; unmatched bases: 5. Germline loops: CDR1 SGHNT, CDR2 YENEEA. The CDR3 coding sequence is TGTGCCAGCAGCTTAATCGGGGACAGGCACACTGAAGCTTTCTTT. Its translation is CASSLIGDRHTEAFF.

At least ten counts were recorded for this clonotype. This chain uses TRBV5-1 with TRBJ2-7, with TRBD1 identical over 10 bases. The V segment lost 4 bases and the J segment 5 bases; nucleotides outside the gene matches: 9. The germline CDR1 and CDR2 sequences are SGHRS and YFSETQ. The CDR3 consists of 15 residues. CDR3 DNA: TGCGCCAGCAGCATCTTCCGGGACAGGGGCGACGAGCAGTACTTC. Protein product: CASSIFRDRGDEQYF.

V gene TRBV20-1 combines with J gene TRBJ1-2; D gene ambiguous. The CDR3 is made up of 18 amino acids. Trimming took off 5 bases at V and 0 bases at J, with 25 bases between the two ends. Germline assignment: CDR1 DFQATT and CDR2 SNEGSKA (reference sequence). CDR3 DNA: TGCAGTGCTCGCCGTAGTGAGGGCCGGATCCCGGCTAACTATGGCTACACCTTC. Its translation: CSARRSEGRIPANYGYTF.

The rearrangement uses TRBV7-9 and TRBJ2-1, with D possibly being TRBD2 (6 bases). The V end was cut by 1 base, the J end by 8 bases, with 18 bases between. Germline assignment: CDR1 SEHNR and CDR2 FQNEAQ (reference sequence). The CDR3 spans 16 residues. The CDR3 loop reads CASSLGRLAMIHEQFF. The CDR3 bases are TGTGCCAGCAGCTTAGGCCGCCTAGCGATGATTCATGAGCAGTTCTTC.

This chain joins TRBV2 and TRBJ1-2; D perhaps matches TRBD1 (5 bases). Germline V gene lookup returns CDR1 SNHLY and CDR2 FYNNEI. The CDR3 contains 15 residues. V lost 6 bases and J 8 bases, leaving 22 bases between the germline ends. The DNA for the CDR3 is TGTGCCAGCAGCCGGAGTCAGGGAAGTCCTGGGGGCTACACCTTC. This gives the protein CASSRSQGSPGGYTF. The full variable domain, its missing parts supplied by reference TRBV2 and TRBJ1-2, is EPEVTQTPSHQVTQMGQEVILRCVPISNHLYFYWYRQILGQKVEFLVSFYNNEISEKSEIFDDQFSVERPDGSNFTLKIRSTKLEDSAMYFCASSRSQGSPGGYTFGSGTRLTVV.

This clonotype was picked up many times. The chain employs TRBV7-2 and TRBJ2-3, with a tentative D call TRBD2 (6 bases). The CDR3 consists of 16 residues. Germline lookup yields CDR1 SGHTA and CDR2 FQGNSA. V lost 5 bases, J lost 3 bases, and 18 bases lay in between. As DNA, the CDR3 is TGTGCCAGCAGCCCGGGGGATGCTTACACTACAGATACGCAGTATTTT. It codes for CASSPGDAYTTDTQYF. Filled out from reference TRBV7-2 and TRBJ2-3, the complete variable domain reads GAGVSQSPSNKVTEKGKDVELRCDPISGHTALYWYRQSLGQGLEFLIYFQGNSAPDKSGLPSDRFSAERTGGSVSTLTIQRTQQEDSAVYLCASSPGDAYTTDTQYFGPGTRLTVL.

This clonotype was recorded at least ten times. The chain links TRBV12-3 or TRBV12-4 to TRBJ2-5; 9 positions agree with TRBD1. The CDR3 totals 17 residues. V was clipped by 5 bases and J by 5 bases; unmatched bases: 15. The CDR3: CASSPGPGQGSGETQYF. For the CDR3, the DNA is TGTGCCAGCAGTCCTGGCCCGGGACAGGGTTCCGGGGAGACCCAGTACTTC.

J is TRBJ2-7 and V is TRBV7-9; D call uncertain. Trimming cost V 9 bases and J 2 bases, with 14 bases left between them. This CDR3 has 13 residues. Germline V gene data show CDR1 as SEHNR and CDR2 as FQNEAQ (reference sequence). The CDR3: CASSISSPYEQYF. Written as DNA, the CDR3 is TGTGCCAGTAGTATTTCCAGTCCCTACGAGCAGTACTTC.

Comments on this clonotype: Likely a read error: the CDR3 ends without its conserved phenylalanine or tryptophan. The gene calls are TRBV2 and TRBJ2-7; D uncertain. Trimming removed 2 bases from V and 0 bases from J, with 11 bases in between. The CDR3 contains 15 residues. Germline lookup yields CDR1 SNHLY and CDR2 FYNNEI. CDR3 sequence (DNA): TGTGCCAGCAGTGAAATGGTCACGAGCTCCTACGAGCAGTACCTC. This translates into CASSEMVTSSYEQYL.

This clonotype was seen at least ten times. This chain uses TRBV29-1 with TRBJ2-7; D gene ambiguous. The V and J ends lost 3 bases and 5 bases respectively, with 14 bases between them. This CDR3 contains 13 residues. Per the germline V gene, CDR1 is SQVTM and CDR2 is ANQGSEA. This CDR3 is CSVEADRTDEQYF. The CDR3 DNA reads as TGCAGCGTTGAGGCAGATAGAACTGACGAGCAGTACTTC.

V is TRBV11-3 and J is TRBJ2-4; D is perhaps TRBD2 (6 bases). The germline gives CDR1 SGHNT, CDR2 YENEEA. Trimming removed 4 bases at V and 3 bases at J, with 7 bases between. This CDR3 comprises 13 residues. CDR3 amino acids: CASSSDYKNIQYF. CDR3 in DNA: TGTGCCAGCAGCTCGGACTACAAAAACATTCAGTACTTC.

The CDR3 DNA reads as TGTGCCAGCAGTTACGGTTTACCTAACACCGGGGAGCTGTTTTTT. Translated: CASSYGLPNTGELFF. The V and J genes are TRBV28 and TRBJ2-2; no reliable D call. CDR3 length: 15 amino acids. The V gene lost 4 bases and the J gene lost 2 bases, with 11 bases spanning the gap. CDR1 and CDR2 (germline): MDHEN, SYDVKM.

There are a few counts of this clonotype. V usage is TRBV27 and J usage is TRBJ1-1, with 7 nucleotides matching TRBD1. CDR1 is MNHEY and CDR2 is SMNVEV in the germline V gene (reference sequence). Losses at the gene ends were 5 bases for V and 6 bases for J; bases not matched to a gene: 9. The CDR3 length is 14 residues. As DNA, the CDR3 is TGTGCCAGCAGTATAAAACAGGGGCTGGCTGAAGCTTTCTTT. Translated, it gives CASSIKQGLAEAFF.

This clonotype occurred many times. The CDR3 region is CASSLEAGSSYNEQFF. The CDR3 DNA reads TGCGCCAGCAGCTTGGAAGCAGGGAGCTCCTACAATGAGCAGTTCTTC. V and J are TRBV5-1 and TRBJ2-1; D is tentatively TRBD1 or TRBD2 (5 bases each). V lost 0 bases, J lost 0 bases, and 10 bases lay in between. The length of the CDR3 is 16 residues. In germline, CDR1 is SGHRS, CDR2 YFSETQ.

V is TRBV19 and J is TRBJ2-7; 8 nucleotides line up with TRBD1. Germline-derived CDR1 and CDR2 are LNHDA and SQIVND (reference sequence). This CDR3 is 13 amino acids long. V trimming: 6 bases; J trimming: 5 bases; junction bases outside the gene matches: 6. Here the CDR3 DNA reads TGTGCCAGTAGAAGCAGGGGGCGTGACGAGCAGTACTTC. It codes for CASRSRGRDEQYF.

This sequence joins TRBV4-1 and TRBJ1-4; weak D call: TRBD1 (6 bases). The CDR3 runs to 15 residues. CDR1 MGHRA and CDR2 YSYEKL come from the germline V gene. Trimming stripped 3 bases from V and 5 bases from J, with 13 bases between. In DNA form, the CDR3 reads TGCGCCAGCAGCCATCGGGACACCCTCAATGAAAAACTGTTTTTT. This translates into CASSHRDTLNEKLFF.

The V and J genes are TRBV3-1 and TRBJ2-7, with 8 bases that match TRBD1. The CDR3 runs 15 residues. Per the germline V gene, CDR1 is LGHDT and CDR2 is YNNKEL (reference sequence). J lost 3 bases, V lost 2 bases, and 6 bases had no gene match. The chain's CDR3 is CASSQSTGGNYEQYF. CDR3 in DNA: TGTGCCAGCAGCCAAAGTACAGGGGGAAACTACGAGCAGTACTTC.

This clonotype occurred a few times. The chain carries TRBV5-1 and TRBJ2-7; D unresolved. Germline loops: CDR1 SGHRS, CDR2 YFSETQ. Trimming took off 1 base at V and 2 bases at J, with 13 bases between the two ends. The CDR3 is 15 amino acids. Here the CDR3 DNA reads TGCGCCAGCAGCTTGTCGCCTACAGAGCCCTACGAGCAGTACTTC. This sequence encodes CASSLSPTEPYEQYF.

This clonotype turned up a few times. The chain carries TRBV20-1 and TRBJ2-1; weak D call: TRBD1 (6 bases). V dropped 0 bases and J dropped 10 bases, with 19 bases sitting between them. The CDR3 consists of 15 residues. The germline V gene encodes CDR1 DFQATT and CDR2 SNEGSKA (reference sequence). CDR3: CSARDLGTNSNEQFF. The CDR3, as DNA: TGCAGTGCTAGAGATCTCGGGACAAACTCGAACGAGCAGTTCTTC.

The chain has TRBV28 and TRBJ2-2, with 10 bases aligning to TRBD1. The junction had 18 bases not matched to a gene; V was cut back by 6 bases and J by 5 bases. Germline lookup yields CDR1 MDHEN and CDR2 SYDVKM. The CDR3 extends over 19 amino acids. As DNA, the CDR3 is TGTGCCAGCAGGGGGCCGGGACAGGGGATGTTGGTAGCGACCGGGGAGCTGTTTTTT. Protein: CASRGPGQGMLVATGELFF.

This clonotype was observed many times. J is TRBJ2-7 and V is TRBV11-3; 9 bases line up with TRBD2. Per germline, CDR1 SGHNT and CDR2 YENEEA. The CDR3 is made up of 16 amino acids. With 5 bases clipped from V and 3 bases from J, the junction kept 11 bases outside the gene matches. The CDR3 DNA is TGTGCCAGCAGCCCCGAGATTGGCGGGAGGGGCTACGAGCAGTACTTC. Translation: CASSPEIGGRGYEQYF.

This clonotype was found a few times. The gene calls are TRBV20-1 and TRBJ2-1, with a possible D match to TRBD1 (6 bases). Trimming left V 2 bases short and J 9 bases short, with 8 bases between. Germline CDR1 and CDR2: DFQATT and SNEGSKA (reference sequence). The CDR3 totals 11 residues. CDR3 residues: CSARQGREQFF. In nucleotides, the CDR3 is TGCAGTGCTAGACAGGGGCGTGAGCAGTTCTTC.

This clonotype was counted at least ten times. This chain connects TRBV30 to TRBJ2-1, with 9 bases lining up with TRBD2. The CDR3 is 15 amino acids. Germline CDR1 reads GTSNPN; CDR2 reads SVGIG (reference sequence). The V gene end was trimmed by 3 bases and the J gene end by 8 bases; junction bases not matched to a gene: 11. The CDR3 reads CAWREGLAGWDEQFF. For the CDR3, the DNA is TGTGCCTGGAGAGAAGGGCTAGCGGGATGGGATGAGCAGTTCTTC.